This TCR beta chain was sequenced in a study of T cell changes during pregnancy in multiple sclerosis. Only in-frame clones appear in the TCRdb table, and some are missing; sequencing was by immunoSEQ multiplex PCR. The repertoire holds tens of thousands of clones, with roughly 89% as singletons. There are 15 residues in the CDR3. This rearrangement joins TRBV12-2 to TRBJ1-5. TRBV12-2 corresponds to a pseudogene. Material: CD8+ T cells from peripheral blood mononuclear cells, obtained before pregnancy. The receptor was isolated from a female donor with multiple sclerosis, enrolled in a pregnancy study. In DNA, the CDR3 is TGTGCAAGTCGCTGCAGAGGGGCGGGGTGGGAGCCCCAGCATTTT. Translating gives CASRCRGAGWEPQHF.